A selection of T cell receptor beta chains follows, all from one sample in a study of regulatory T cells in long-lasting Graves disease. One entry per CDR3 protein results from TCRdb running MiXCR on the multiplex PCR reads. The sample carries some 330,000 distinct CDR3 sequences, roughly 25% recorded once. The specimen comprised peripheral blood mononuclear cells (PBMCs), sampled when the disease was refractory, from a patient treated with antithyroid drugs. These TCRs come from a woman aged 35 to 49 with Graves disease. Each CDR3 is given with its conserved first and last residue. A D gene is named only where the DNA matches it firmly. Rows give clone size only sometimes, using once, few, many, or a class for an expanded clone.

>TRBV13|.|TRBJ2-2|TRBD2
CASSLILGGSRTGELFF
TGTGCCAGCAGCTTAATTCTTGGCGGGAGTAGGACCGGGGAGCTGTTTTTT
>TRBV20-1|few|TRBJ2-1|TRBD2
CSARPSPWELAGASSYNEQFF
TGCAGTGCTAGACCTTCTCCTTGGGAACTAGCGGGCGCTAGCTCCTACAATGAGCAGTTCTTC
>TRBV6-1|many|TRBJ2-7|TRBD1
CASSEARGRGYEQYF
TGTGCCAGCAGTGAAGCAAGGGGGCGAGGGTACGAGCAGTACTTC
>TRBV2|many|TRBJ2-5|TRBD2
CARTSGLETQYF
TGTGCCAGAACTAGCGGGTTAGAGACCCAGTACTTC
>TRBV11-2|many|TRBJ1-1|.
CASSFPFRAGQTIAFF
TGTGCCAGCAGCTTCCCCTTTCGTGCAGGGCAGACCATAGCTTTCTTT
>TRBV6-1|many|TRBJ1-1|.
CASSSTLGTEAFF
TGTGCCAGCTCATCGACCTTGGGGACTGAAGCTTTCTTT
>TRBV12-3/TRBV12-4|many|TRBJ1-1|.
CASSQGLPMGTEAFF
TGTGCCAGCAGCCAGGGACTCCCGATGGGTACTGAAGCTTTCTTT
>TRBV28|many|TRBJ2-2|TRBD2
CASRLAGRTGELFF
TGTGCCAGCAGACTAGCGGGACGCACCGGGGAGCTGTTTTTT
>TRBV19|many|TRBJ1-1|.
CASSMEGLTEAFF
TGTGCCAGTAGTATGGAGGGACTTACTGAAGCTTTCTTT
>TRBV5-4|.|TRBJ2-6|TRBD1
CASSLRTGARGANVLTF
TGTGCCAGCAGCTTGAGGACAGGGGCGCGTGGGGCCAACGTCCTGACTTTC
>TRBV7-2|few|TRBJ2-7|TRBD2
CASSQGGLAGNEQYF
TGTGCCAGCAGCCAGGGGGGACTAGCGGGAAACGAGCAGTACTTC
>TRBV14|.|TRBJ1-1|.
CATSPDLGTEAFF
TGTGCCACCTCCCCCGACTTGGGGACTGAAGCTTTCTTT
>TRBV24-1|many|TRBJ2-5|.
CATSGGQETQYF
TGTGCCACCAGTGGCGGGCAAGAGACCCAGTACTTC
>TRBV29-1|.|TRBJ2-7|.
CSVRQAYEQYF
TGCAGCGTTAGACAGGCCTACGAGCAGTACTTC
>TRBV9|.|TRBJ2-5|TRBD2
CASSVSSGETQYF
TGTGCCAGCAGCGTATCTAGCGGAGAGACCCAGTACTTC
>TRBV28|many|TRBJ2-7|.
CASSLYEQYF
TGTGCCAGCAGCCTCTACGAGCAGTACTTC
>TRBV7-9|.|TRBJ1-5|.
CASSRTHDQPQHF
TGTGCCAGCAGCCGGACCCACGATCAGCCCCAGCATTTT
>TRBV28|.|TRBJ1-5|TRBD1
CASSGTGTGEAQPQHF
TGTGCCAGCAGCGGTACCGGGACAGGGGAGGCTCAGCCCCAGCATTTT
>TRBV6-5|many|TRBJ2-7|TRBD1
CASSLGQGNYEQYF
TGTGCCAGCAGTTTGGGACAGGGGAACTACGAGCAGTACTTC
>TRBV12-3/TRBV12-4|.|TRBJ1-6|.
CASSLDSNNSPLHF
TGTGCCAGCAGCTTGGATAGCAATAATTCACCCCTCCACTTT
>TRBV28|many|TRBJ2-5|TRBD1
CASLGTVRETQYF
TGTGCCAGCCTGGGGACAGTTAGAGAGACCCAGTACTTC
>TRBV6-1|few|TRBJ1-6|TRBD1
CASSPRGNNSPLHF
TGTGCCAGCAGCCCCAGGGGGAATAATTCACCCCTCCACTTT
>TRBV5-1|few|TRBJ1-1|.
CASSEGDTKNTEAFF
TGCGCCAGCAGCGAGGGGGACACAAAGAACACTGAAGCTTTCTTT
>TRBV28|many|TRBJ2-5|.
CASSLSFETQYF
TGTGCCAGCAGTTTGTCCTTTGAGACCCAGTACTTC
>TRBV28|.|TRBJ2-7|TRBD2
CASSSTAASGRSVWYEQYF
TGTGCCAGCAGTTCCACAGCGGCTAGCGGGAGATCTGTGTGGTACGAGCAGTACTTC
>TRBV20-1|.|TRBJ1-5|.
CSANTGINQPQHF
TGCAGTGCTAACACGGGAATCAATCAGCCCCAGCATTTT
>TRBV28|.|TRBJ2-7|TRBD1
CASNLFGDRVYEQYF
TGTGCCAGCAATTTATTTGGAGACAGGGTCTACGAGCAGTACTTC
>TRBV19|once|TRBJ2-7|.
CASSSGLWSRGSYEQYF
TGTGCCAGTAGTAGCGGCCTTTGGTCCAGGGGCTCCTACGAGCAGTACTTC
>TRBV28|.|TRBJ2-7|.
CASSRHGAFYEQYF
TGTGCCAGCAGTCGACACGGGGCTTTCTACGAGCAGTACTTC
>TRBV24-1|.|TRBJ2-1|.
CATSDLGLTALFESSYNEQFF
TGTGCCACCAGTGATTTAGGCCTGACGGCCCTTTTTGAGAGCTCCTACAATGAGCAGTTCTTC
>TRBV19|.|TRBJ2-1|.
CASSSIGLRQRDEQFF
TGTGCCAGTAGTTCCATTGGCCTTAGACAGAGAGATGAGCAGTTCTTC
>TRBV5-6|many|TRBJ2-2|.
CASSRPDWNTGELFF
TGTGCCAGCAGCCGACCGGACTGGAACACCGGGGAGCTGTTTTTT
>TRBV27|few|TRBJ2-5|TRBD2
CASTTSGRLETQYF
TGTGCCAGCACGACTAGCGGGAGGCTGGAGACCCAGTACTTC